One sample yielded the 20 T cell receptor beta chains listed below, sequenced in a study of blood T cell repertoires in COVID-19. Clones were sequenced by immunoSEQ multiplex PCR, and TCRdb holds only the in-frame ones, with some missing. Seen here are tens of thousands of clones, around two thirds observed once, and the top ten hold around 4%. Sample: peripheral blood. These receptors came from a man in his sixties or seventies with COVID-19, enrolled during active disease.

To note about this clone: Other DNA sequences of this sample code for an identical CDR3. The genes are TRBV29-1 and TRBJ1-1; 7 bases map to TRBD1. This CDR3 is built from 12 residues. In germline, CDR1 is SQVTM, CDR2 ANQGSEA. Trimming removed 6 bases from V and 1 base from J; junction bases left unmatched: 2. The CDR3 nucleotides are TGCAGCGTGGGACAGACGAACACTGAAGCTTTCTTT. The encoded protein is CSVGQTNTEAFF.

This clone was seen just once. This chain joins TRBV6-5 and TRBJ2-1; TRBD2 matches at 7 bases. Per the germline V gene, CDR1 is MNHEY and CDR2 is SVGAGI. The V segment lost 6 bases and the J segment 4 bases; nucleotides outside the gene matches: 6. There are 14 residues in the CDR3. The CDR3, as DNA: TGTGCCAGCAGCCTGCGGCGGGAGTACAATGAGCAGTTCTTC. Residues: CASSLRREYNEQFF.

This clone was recorded only once. The V and J genes are TRBV6-1 and TRBJ2-5; D is perhaps TRBD2 (5 bases). The CDR3 is 14 residues long. V lost 4 bases and J 2 bases, leaving 11 bases between the germline ends. Germline V CDR1 and CDR2: MNHNS, SASEGT. CDR3 sequence reads: CASSVATRQETQYF. The CDR3 coding sequence is TGTGCCAGCAGTGTAGCGACACGGCAAGAGACCCAGTACTTC.

The genes are TRBV3-1 (or the pseudogene TRBV3-2) and TRBJ1-2; no definite D call. V was pared by 2 bases and J by 2 bases, with 18 bases between. This CDR3 is 17 amino acids long. CDR1 and CDR2 from the germline V gene are LGHDT and YNNKEL (reference sequence). CDR3 region: CASSQPQTGKRNYGYTF. The DNA for the CDR3 is TGTGCCAGCAGCCAACCCCAGACCGGGAAAAGAAACTATGGCTACACCTTC.

The V gene is TRBV6-2 or TRBV6-3, the J gene TRBJ1-1; perhaps TRBD1 as D (6 bases). The ends were cut back, 1 base at V and 2 bases at J, with 14 bases in the middle. This CDR3 has 16 residues. Per germline, CDR1 MNHEY and CDR2 SVGEGT. CDR3 DNA: TGTGCCAGCAGTTACTTACAGGGTAGTCTCAACACTGAAGCTTTCTTT. It translates to CASSYLQGSLNTEAFF.

This chain connects TRBV5-1 to TRBJ1-2; possibly TRBD1 for D (6 bases). V dropped 4 bases and J dropped 8 bases, with 15 bases sitting between them. This CDR3 spans 13 amino acids. CDR1 SGHRS and CDR2 YFSETQ come from the germline V gene. In DNA, the CDR3 is TGCGCCAGCAGCCCCCGAGGACAGTACGGCTACACCTTC. Translation gives CASSPRGQYGYTF.

The chain combines TRBV2 with TRBJ1-5; 7 bases map to TRBD1. Germline V lookup: CDR1 SNHLY, CDR2 FYNNEI. J lost 7 bases, V lost 5 bases, and 8 bases had no gene match. CDR3 length: 14 amino acids. The CDR3 loop is CASSLTQGGQPQHF. The CDR3 DNA reads as TGTGCCAGCAGTCTCACGCAGGGGGGCCAGCCCCAGCATTTT.

The chain couples TRBV9 to TRBJ2-7; the match to TRBD2 covers 10 bases. There are 15 residues in the CDR3. Germline CDR1 is SGDLS and CDR2 is YYNGEE. Trimming took 0 bases from V and 6 from J; bases not matched to a gene: 6. The CDR3 reads CASSVAPTSGTEQYF. DNA for the CDR3: TGTGCCAGCAGCGTAGCGCCAACTAGCGGGACCGAGCAGTACTTC. Drawing the rest from reference TRBV9 and TRBJ2-7, the complete variable domain is DSGVTQTPKHLITATGQRVTLRCSPRSGDLSVYWYQQSLDQGLQFLIQYYNGEERAKGNILERFSAQQFPDLHSELNLSSLELGDSALYFCASSVAPTSGTEQYFGPGTRLTVT.

The chain joins TRBV7-9 to TRBJ2-1, with 13 bases lining up with TRBD2. This CDR3 is built from 15 residues. V dropped 11 bases and J dropped 8; count of bases not matched to a gene: 12. Germline loops: CDR1 SEHNR, CDR2 FQNEAQ (reference sequence). CDR3 bases: TGTGCCGGAGGCGGGACTAGCGGGATTTCCTATGAGCAGTTCTTC. Its protein product is CAGGGTSGISYEQFF.

The chain carries TRBV5-8 and TRBJ1-4; D is possibly TRBD1 (6 bases). The CDR3 runs 16 residues. V was clipped by 3 bases and J by 7 bases, with 19 bases between them. CDR1 is SGHTS and CDR2 is YDEGEE in the germline V gene. CDR3 nucleotides: TGTGCCAGCAGCTGGAGCCGGGTGGGGGCTGCTGAAAAACTGTTTTTT. This gives the protein CASSWSRVGAAEKLFF.

This clone was observed a few times. V is TRBV5-5 and J is TRBJ1-1; the match to TRBD1 covers 7 bases. V gave up 8 bases and J gave up 4 bases; unmatched junction bases: 8. Germline V gives CDR1 SGHKS, CDR2 YYEKEE (reference sequence). The CDR3 has 13 amino acids. The CDR3 sequence is CASALQGTTEAFF. The CDR3 coding sequence is TGTGCCAGTGCGTTACAGGGGACCACTGAAGCTTTCTTT.

This clone was seen once. The rearrangement uses TRBV11-2 and TRBJ2-1; 11 positions match TRBD2. The trim removed 0 bases at V and 9 bases at J, leaving 4 bases unmatched. Germline V gives CDR1 SGHAT, CDR2 FQNNGV. The CDR3 runs to 15 residues. The CDR3 region is CASSLEGSGRAEQFF. CDR3 nucleotides: TGTGCCAGCAGCTTAGAAGGTAGCGGGAGGGCTGAGCAGTTCTTC.

J is TRBJ1-3 and V is TRBV18; 7 positions match TRBD1. J lost 2 bases, V lost 3 bases, and 4 bases had no gene match. The CDR3 totals 15 residues. The germline V gene has CDR1 KGHSH and CDR2 LQKENI. The CDR3 DNA reads as TGTGCCAGCTCACCTGACAGGGTTACTGGAAACACCATATATTTT. As protein: CASSPDRVTGNTIYF. The full variable domain, with the rest looked up from reference TRBV18 and TRBJ1-3, is NAGVMQNPRHLVRRRGQEARLRCSPMKGHSHVYWYRQLPEEGLKFMVYLQKENIIDESGMPKERFSAEFPKEGPSILRIQQVVRGDSAAYFCASSPDRVTGNTIYFGEGSWLTVV.

The rearrangement uses TRBV7-8 and TRBJ1-4, with D unresolved. Germline V gene lookup returns CDR1 SGHVS and CDR2 FQNEAQ. The CDR3 totals 16 residues. Deletions cut 6 bases from V and 0 bases from J, with 14 bases between. CDR3 DNA: TGTGCCAGCAGTTTCCCGGGAGCGACAACTAATGAAAAACTGTTTTTT. Its protein product is CASSFPGATTNEKLFF.

This clone has just a few counts. The V gene is TRBV3-1 (or the pseudogene TRBV3-2), the J gene TRBJ2-3, with 7 bases that match TRBD2. Germline values: CDR1 LGHDT, CDR2 YNNKEL (reference sequence). The CDR3 has 14 amino acids. The trim removed 7 bases at V and 6 bases at J, leaving 10 bases unmatched. The CDR3 protein is CASKPFGGMDTQYF. The DNA for the CDR3 is TGTGCCAGCAAACCATTCGGGGGGATGGATACGCAGTATTTT.

The J gene is TRBJ2-1, the V gene TRBV5-1; 10 bases align to TRBD2. Looked up from germline, CDR1 is SGHRS and CDR2 is YFSETQ. CDR3 size: 16 residues. J lost 7 bases, V lost 4 bases, and 11 bases had no gene match. CDR3 residues: CASSITRGLAWNEQFF. CDR3 nucleotides: TGCGCCAGCAGCATAACGCGGGGACTAGCGTGGAATGAGCAGTTCTTC.

V usage is TRBV24-1 and J usage is TRBJ2-2, with 9 bases that match TRBD1. Germline lookup yields CDR1 KGHDR and CDR2 SFDVKD. Trimming cost V 7 bases and J 5 bases; bases outside gene matches: 4. There are 14 residues in the CDR3. CDR3 sequence: CATSRTGATGELFF. The CDR3 region has the DNA TGTGCCACCAGCAGGACAGGGGCAACCGGGGAGCTGTTTTTT.

The CDR3 loop reads CSVGGGSAGELFF. Here the CDR3 DNA reads TGCAGCGTTGGAGGGGGCAGTGCCGGGGAGCTGTTTTTT. The chain couples TRBV29-1 to TRBJ2-2, with 7 bases that match TRBD1. The germline gives CDR1 SQVTM, CDR2 ANQGSEA. The ends lost 4 bases at V and 6 bases at J; junction bases unmatched: 5. The CDR3 totals 13 residues.

This clone was seen a few times. The chain uses TRBV9 and TRBJ1-1; 8 nucleotides match TRBD1. This CDR3 is built from 14 residues. Trimming took 4 bases from V and 5 from J; bases not matched to a gene: 7. CDR1 and CDR2 (germline): SGDLS, YYNGEE. CDR3 loop: CASSQAQGATEAFF. The CDR3 DNA reads TGTGCCAGCAGCCAGGCCCAGGGGGCAACTGAAGCTTTCTTT.

CDR3 coding DNA: TGTGCCAGCAGCACCGACATACTCCGTTGGAATGAGCAGTTCTTC. Amino acid sequence: CASSTDILRWNEQFF. V usage is TRBV27 and J usage is TRBJ2-1; no clear D gene. This CDR3 comprises 15 residues. V was pared by 6 bases and J by 7 bases, with 19 bases between. CDR1 and CDR2 from the germline V gene are MNHEY and SMNVEV (reference sequence).